The source of this T cell receptor beta chain is a study of cytomegalovirus exposure and HLA in healthy donors. Data came from immunoSEQ multiplex PCR; TCRdb stores just in-frame clones and leaves some out. This sample yields over 60,000 clones, of which 85% to 95% are seen a single time; less than 4% belongs to the top ten. Among the 110 or so subjects of the validation cohort, separate from the approximately 660-subject first cohort, were the donors. A word on this clone: Its matching antigen is unknown.

Study-wide results and caveats: The study listed under 200 cytomegalovirus-associated TCR beta chains. CMV antigen specificity of a few CMV-associated chains was confirmed in vitro.

Material for sequencing was PBMCs. This clonotype was sampled from a man between 18 and 29 years old in good health and CMV-seronegative.

Here the CDR3 reads CASSIELRANEKLFF. In DNA form, the CDR3 reads TGTGCCAGCAGCATAGAGCTGAGGGCTAATGAAAAACTGTTTTTT. The chain uses TRBV7-8 and TRBJ1-4, with D unresolved. CDR1 and CDR2 from the germline V gene are SGHVS and FQNEAQ. Between the trimmed V and J ends, which lost 5 bases and 3 bases, there was a span of 13 bases. The CDR3 length is 15 residues.